This T cell receptor (beta chain) came from a study of OX40 agonist ivuxolimab in advanced cancers. Turning to the study itself: Hepatocellular carcinoma, melanoma, renal cell or head and neck cancer occurred in dose-escalation patients.

Study conclusions and caveats: The authors also found low normalized T-cell clonal expansion in some nonresponders. Among patients with partial responses at 0.1-3.0 mg/kg, clonal expansion was among the lowest.

The CDR3 extends over 13 amino acids. Trimming took 1 base from V and 8 from J, leaving 12 bases between them. CDR1 SGHDN and CDR2 FVKESK come from the germline V gene. This clone appeared once. Its matching antigen is unknown. Sequencing used immunoSEQ multiplex PCR; TCRdb keeps in-frame clones, though not all of them. The table lists 75,000 to 80,000 clones, more than 65% of them singletons. The rearrangement links TRBV14 to TRBJ2-7, with no clear D. The clonotype comes from an adult with an advanced solid tumor such as melanoma, head and neck, liver or kidney cancer. This specimen was CD4+ or CD8+ T cells sorted from blood, taken in a trial of the OX40 agonist ivuxolimab. The CDR3 DNA reads TGTGCCAGCAGCCAAGTCTCCGCTCCGCAGCAGTACTTC. It encodes CASSQVSAPQQYF.